This TCR beta chain was sequenced during a study of low-dose radiotherapy and immunotherapy resistance in tumors. Study at large: Every two weeks patients got nivolumab 240 mg flat dose, plus ipilimumab 1 mg/kg every six weeks, intravenously. Aspirin was taken orally by patients at 300 mg daily for four cycles from cycle 1 day 1.

This clonotype was detected ten times or more. Alpha and beta chains were covered, as first-strand cDNA relied on TRAV- and TRBV-specific primers. With a constant-region primer and a V-primer adapter, TCRs were subjected to about 20 PCR cycles of amplification. mRNA, once isolated, was amplified by in vitro transcription. TCRdb used MiXCR to reprocess the reads, holding one entry per CDR3 protein. The profile covers under 90,000 distinct CDR3 sequences, with about 18% appearing a single time and roughly 2.8% taken by the ten largest. The CDR3 contains 15 residues. V lost 1 base to trimming and J lost 7 bases, with 16 bases between them. The germline V gene has CDR1 MGHRA and CDR2 YSYEKL. Time point denoted: before trial treatment. Nivolumab, ipilimumab, aspirin, low-dose cyclophosphamide and low-dose radiotherapy were all administered to the donors.

The sequence was collected from a male donor with prostate cancer. Specimen: PBMCs, collected before treatment. The chain is built from TRBV4-1 and TRBJ2-5; D is perhaps TRBD2 (7 bases). DNA for the CDR3: TGCGCCAGCAGCCAAGCCTCTGGGGGGGCGGGGACCCAGTACTTC. This encodes CASSQASGGAGTQYF.